Shown below are 28 T cell receptor beta chains from a single sample sequenced in a study of control samples from healthy donors and cancer patients. Repertoires were generated with immunoSEQ multiplex PCR, while TCRdb's copy carries only in-frame clones and drops some. The sample lists 35,000 to 50,000 clones; about 89% were seen once. The sample consisted of PBMCs. The receptors come from a woman aged 55-70 years with lung cancer.

The V gene is TRBV6-1, the J gene TRBJ1-1; unclear D gene. Germline V gene sequence: CDR1 MNHNS, CDR2 SASEGT. V was clipped by 2 bases and J by 7 bases, with 14 bases between them. The CDR3 covers 14 residues. In DNA, the CDR3 is TGTGCCAGCAGTGAATTGGGGTCAGGAAGTGAAGCTTTCTTT. This translates into CASSELGSGSEAFF.

The rearrangement uses TRBV13 and TRBJ2-3, with 7 bases identical to TRBD1. CDR1 is PRHDT and CDR2 is FYEKMQ in the germline V gene (reference sequence). J lost 0 bases, V lost 5 bases, and 2 bases had no gene match. The CDR3 has 14 amino acids. CDR3: CASSQGVSTDTQYF. In DNA, the CDR3 is TGTGCCAGCAGCCAGGGGGTAAGCACAGATACGCAGTATTTT.

This sequence joins TRBV2 and TRBJ2-7; 14 bases match TRBD2. Trimming took 6 bases from V and 7 from J; bases not matched to a gene: 8. This CDR3 has 15 amino acids. In germline, CDR1 is SNHLY, CDR2 FYNNEI. The CDR3 reads CASRGTSGSQGEQYF. Written as DNA, the CDR3 is TGTGCCAGCAGAGGGACTAGCGGGAGCCAGGGGGAGCAGTACTTC.

The J gene is TRBJ1-4, the V gene TRBV28; 8 bases are a match to TRBD1. Germline V gives CDR1 MDHEN, CDR2 SYDVKM. Unmatched junction bases numbered 7, after V lost 5 bases and J lost 5 bases. The CDR3 loop spans 15 amino acids. This CDR3 reads CASSQPGTGNEKLFF. In nucleotides, the CDR3 is TGTGCCAGCAGTCAACCCGGGACAGGCAATGAAAAACTGTTTTTT.

In its sample, this clone was seen once. This chain connects TRBV15 to TRBJ2-1, with TRBD2 identical over 10 bases. This CDR3 contains 19 residues. CDR1 and CDR2 from the germline V gene are LNHNV and YYDKDF (reference sequence). Trimming at V came to 0 bases and at J to 1 base, leaving 9 bases not matched to a gene. The CDR3 DNA follows: TGTGCCACCAGCAGAGATCCCCTAGCGGGAGACGTTTCCTACAATGAGCAGTTCTTC. Amino acid sequence: CATSRDPLAGDVSYNEQFF.

This chain connects TRBV9 to TRBJ1-6; D is unresolved. Germline V lookup: CDR1 SGDLS, CDR2 YYNGEE. The CDR3 runs to 15 residues. Trimming pared 1 base from V and 10 bases from J, leaving 15 bases between. The DNA for the CDR3 is TGTGCCAGCAGCGTAACCGACGGGGTGCCGTCACCCCTCCACTTT. Protein product: CASSVTDGVPSPLHF.

This clone was observed a few times. The chain couples TRBV19 to TRBJ1-1, with a possible D match to TRBD1 (6 bases). The V end was cut by 5 bases, the J end by 0 bases, with 16 bases between. The CDR3 runs to 16 residues. Germline V gene data show CDR1 as LNHDA and CDR2 as SQIVND (reference sequence). In nucleotides, the CDR3 is TGTGCCAGTAGTTCCGGAGGGGGAGTAATGAACACTGAAGCTTTCTTT. This translates into CASSSGGGVMNTEAFF.

This sequence joins TRBV7-6 and TRBJ1-1; no definite D call. CDR1 and CDR2 (germline): SGHVS, FNYEAQ. The CDR3 is made up of 13 amino acids. V was shortened by 5 bases and J by 0 bases, with 7 bases between the two germline ends. As DNA, the CDR3 is TGTGCCAGCAGCCCCCAAATGAACACTGAAGCTTTCTTT. Protein product: CASSPQMNTEAFF.

The rearrangement links TRBV3-1 (or the pseudogene TRBV3-2) to TRBJ1-2; a weak D match, TRBD1 (6 bases). The CDR3 has 17 residues. Germline CDR1 is LGHDT and CDR2 is YNNKEL (reference sequence). V lost 0 bases and J lost 8, with 22 bases in between. This CDR3 reads CASSQELGRGRGRGYTF. The CDR3 DNA follows: TGTGCCAGCAGCCAAGAGTTGGGCAGGGGCCGTGGTAGAGGCTACACCTTC.

The V call is TRBV4-1, the J call TRBJ1-6; 10 bases fit TRBD1. The V gene end was trimmed by 4 bases and the J gene end by 0 bases; junction bases not matched to a gene: 12. The length of the CDR3 is 20 residues. CDR1 is MGHRA, CDR2 YSYEKL, per germline. The CDR3 region is CASSLTGTGARSSYNSPLHF. DNA of the CDR3: TGCGCCAGCAGCCTAACCGGGACAGGGGCCCGAAGCTCCTATAATTCACCCCTCCACTTT.

This clone was recorded a few times. This chain uses TRBV29-1 with TRBJ1-6; possible D gene TRBD1, 6 bases. With 5 bases removed from V and 6 bases from J, the gap between germline ends came to 14 bases. Germline V CDR1 and CDR2: SQVTM, ANQGSEA. The CDR3 is made up of 14 amino acids. The CDR3 is CSVKTGFGNSPLHF. For the CDR3, the DNA is TGCAGCGTTAAAACAGGGTTTGGTAATTCACCCCTCCACTTT.

This clone was seen more than once but under ten times. The V and J genes are TRBV9 and TRBJ2-3, with D possibly matching TRBD2 (5 bases). V lost 0 bases and J 10 bases, leaving 15 bases between the germline ends. The CDR3 length is 14 residues. Germline values: CDR1 SGDLS, CDR2 YYNGEE. CDR3 loop: CASSVADEGFAQYF. Written as DNA, the CDR3 is TGTGCCAGCAGCGTAGCGGACGAGGGTTTTGCGCAGTATTTT.

The chain couples TRBV6-1 to TRBJ2-6; no clear D. Trimming took off 3 bases at V and 0 bases at J, with 3 bases between the two ends. CDR3 length: 14 residues. Germline V gene lookup returns CDR1 MNHNS and CDR2 SASEGT. For the CDR3, the DNA is TGTGCCAGCAGTGACAACTCTGGGGCCAACGTCCTGACTTTC. It yields the protein CASSDNSGANVLTF.

The rearrangement uses TRBV7-3 and TRBJ1-1; 12 nucleotides match TRBD1. The CDR3 contains 15 residues. The trim removed 3 bases at V and 5 bases at J, leaving 4 bases unmatched. Per the germline V gene, CDR1 is SGHTA and CDR2 is FQGTGA. CDR3 in DNA: TGTGCCAGCAGCTTGGGGACAGGGGGCGGTACTGAAGCTTTCTTT. This translates into CASSLGTGGGTEAFF.

This sequence joins TRBV19 and TRBJ1-4, with no clear D. The CDR3 has 13 residues. The germline V and J ends were trimmed by 0 bases and 8 bases, with 7 bases remaining between them. CDR1 is LNHDA, CDR2 SQIVND, per germline (reference sequence). CDR3 sequence: CASSIDKGEKLFF. As DNA, the CDR3 is TGTGCCAGTAGTATAGATAAAGGAGAAAAACTGTTTTTT.

Worth noting for this clone: Other DNA sequences in this specimen translate into the identical CDR3. The chain is built from TRBV11-3 and TRBJ2-3, with D hard to call. V was shortened by 1 base and J by 2 bases, with 4 bases between the two germline ends. CDR3 length equals 13 residues. Germline CDR1 is SGHNT and CDR2 is YENEEA. CDR3 region: CASSLAPTDTQYF. The CDR3 region has the DNA TGTGCCAGCAGCTTAGCCCCCACAGATACGCAGTATTTT.

This clone was observed once. This chain links TRBV27 with TRBJ1-4, with 7 bases lining up with TRBD1. J was trimmed by 8 bases and V by 6 bases; bases with no gene match: 9. This CDR3 contains 14 residues. CDR1 MNHEY and CDR2 SMNVEV come from the germline V gene (reference sequence). CDR3 in amino acids: CASRSRQGDEKLFF. The CDR3 coding sequence is TGTGCCAGCAGATCTCGACAGGGCGACGAAAAACTGTTTTTT.

The chain recombines TRBV28 with TRBJ2-7; 7 bases fit TRBD1. CDR3 length: 13 amino acids. Trimming removed 8 bases from V and 3 bases from J; junction bases left unmatched: 7. Per germline, CDR1 MDHEN and CDR2 SYDVKM. Written as DNA, the CDR3 is TGTGCCAGCGAAAAAACAGGGGACTACGAGCAGTACTTC. Translation gives CASEKTGDYEQYF.

The rearrangement joins TRBV6-1 to TRBJ2-7; D gene unclear. The V gene's germline CDR1 is MNHNS and CDR2 SASEGT. Between the trimmed V and J ends, which lost 2 bases and 3 bases, there was a span of 8 bases. The CDR3 runs to 13 residues. The CDR3 protein is CASSELGFYEQYF. CDR3 nucleotide sequence: TGTGCCAGCAGTGAACTAGGGTTCTACGAGCAGTACTTC.

The genes are TRBV28 and TRBJ2-7; perhaps TRBD1 as D (6 bases). The CDR3 has 12 amino acids. Germline V gives CDR1 MDHEN, CDR2 SYDVKM. The germline V and J ends were trimmed by 8 bases and 4 bases, with 12 bases remaining between them. The CDR3 nucleotides are TGTGCCAGCGGAACAGGGTGGTACGAGCAGTACTTC. This gives the protein CASGTGWYEQYF.

The chain uses TRBV4-1 and TRBJ2-7; TRBD2 matches at 8 bases. CDR3 length: 16 residues. The ends lost 4 bases at V and 5 bases at J; junction bases unmatched: 13. Looked up from germline, CDR1 is MGHRA and CDR2 is YSYEKL. In nucleotides, the CDR3 is TGCGCCAGCAGCCGAGAGCCGGGACTAGGAGAGGACGAGCAGTACTTC. Encoded protein: CASSREPGLGEDEQYF.

This sequence joins TRBV28 and TRBJ2-1, with 16 positions matching TRBD2. Germline V CDR1 and CDR2: MDHEN, SYDVKM. This CDR3 contains 20 residues. V was clipped by 4 bases and J by 9 bases; unmatched bases: 18. CDR3 sequence (DNA): TGTGCCAGCAGTTCCAACCCCGGGACTAGCGGGAGGGCCTTAGTGGGTGAGCAGTTCTTC. It is translated as CASSSNPGTSGRALVGEQFF.

CDR3 residues: CASSAGTSGIRTDTQYF. DNA of the CDR3: TGTGCCAGCAGCGCAGGGACTAGCGGGATTAGAACAGATACGCAGTATTTT. The chain uses TRBV9 and TRBJ2-3; TRBD2 matches 13 bases. Losses at the gene ends were 3 bases for V and 3 bases for J; bases not matched to a gene: 7. Germline loops: CDR1 SGDLS, CDR2 YYNGEE. The CDR3 totals 17 residues.

The chain is built from TRBV18 and TRBJ2-3; D unresolved. This CDR3 contains 12 residues. V lost 8 bases, J lost 2 bases, and 8 bases lay in between. CDR1 KGHSH and CDR2 LQKENI come from the germline V gene. Here the CDR3 DNA reads TGTGCCAGCCTATCTAACACAGATACGCAGTATTTT. Translating gives CASLSNTDTQYF.

The chain links TRBV27 to TRBJ1-3, with D perhaps matching TRBD1 (5 bases). There are 17 residues in the CDR3. V lost 4 bases and J 0 bases, leaving 16 bases between the germline ends. Germline CDR1 reads MNHEY; CDR2 reads SMNVEV (reference sequence). The CDR3 DNA reads as TGTGCCAGCAGTTCCATACACAGGTCCCGCTCTGGAAACACCATATATTTT. It translates to CASSSIHRSRSGNTIYF.

The rearrangement links TRBV18 to TRBJ2-3, with D perhaps matching TRBD2 (6 bases). V was clipped by 4 bases and J by 0 bases, with 17 bases between them. CDR1 KGHSH and CDR2 LQKENI come from the germline V gene. The CDR3 contains 17 residues. In DNA, the CDR3 is TGTGCCAGCTCACGGGTACCGGGAGCTTCTAGCACAGATACGCAGTATTTT. Its protein is CASSRVPGASSTDTQYF.

The chain joins TRBV30 to TRBJ2-3; 12 bases are a match to TRBD2. The V gene's germline CDR1 is GTSNPN and CDR2 SVGIG (reference sequence). The CDR3 has 16 residues. After removal of 3 bases from V and 4 bases from J, the junction contained 8 bases not matched to a gene. The CDR3 here is CAWSTPSGRASDTQYF. CDR3 DNA: TGTGCCTGGAGCACGCCTAGCGGGAGGGCCTCAGATACGCAGTATTTT.

The chain is built from TRBV29-1 and TRBJ1-2; a possible D gene is TRBD1 (5 bases). The germline CDR1 and CDR2 sequences are SQVTM and ANQGSEA. This CDR3 is 12 amino acids long. V lost 4 bases and J lost 1, with 7 bases in between. In nucleotides, the CDR3 is TGCAGCGTTGTGAGGGGTAACTATGGCTACACCTTC. Translation: CSVVRGNYGYTF.